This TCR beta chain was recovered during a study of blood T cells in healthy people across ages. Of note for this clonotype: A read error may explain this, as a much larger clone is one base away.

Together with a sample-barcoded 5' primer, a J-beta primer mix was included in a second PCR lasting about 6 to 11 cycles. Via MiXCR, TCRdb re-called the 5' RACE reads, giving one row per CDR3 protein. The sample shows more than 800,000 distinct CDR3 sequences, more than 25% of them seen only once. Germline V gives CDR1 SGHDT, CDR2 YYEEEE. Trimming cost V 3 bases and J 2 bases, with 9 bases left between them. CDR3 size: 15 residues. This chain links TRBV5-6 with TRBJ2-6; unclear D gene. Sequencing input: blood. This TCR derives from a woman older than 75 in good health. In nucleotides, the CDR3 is TGTGCCAGCAGCTCTGTGGGAACTGGGGCCAACGTCCTGACTTTC. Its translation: CASSSVGTGANVLTF.